The 32 T cell receptor beta chains below come from one sample, sequenced in a study of blood T cell repertoires in COVID-19. The protocol was immunoSEQ multiplex PCR, while the TCRdb copy is restricted to in-frame clones and leaves out a portion. Of around 700,000 clones listed, about 90% are singletons. Sequencing was carried out using peripheral blood. These receptors originate from a woman aged 18-29 years with acute or convalescent COVID-19.

The chain couples TRBV3-1 (or the pseudogene TRBV3-2) to TRBJ1-2; 9 nucleotides line up with TRBD1. Germline CDR1 reads LGHDT; CDR2 reads YNNKEL (reference sequence). This CDR3 spans 15 amino acids. Trimming at V came to 3 bases and at J to 4 bases, leaving 6 bases not matched to a gene. The CDR3 sequence is CASSHLGQGLYGYTF. CDR3 bases: TGTGCCAGCAGCCACTTAGGACAGGGGCTCTATGGCTACACCTTC.

This chain joins TRBV27 and TRBJ1-2, with D maybe TRBD1 (5 bases). Looked up from germline, CDR1 is MNHEY and CDR2 is SMNVEV (reference sequence). CDR3 length equals 13 residues. The V gene lost 5 bases and the J gene lost 6 bases, with 13 bases spanning the gap. CDR3 loop: CASSPGGIDGYTF. CDR3 nucleotide sequence: TGTGCCAGCAGTCCCGGGGGAATCGATGGCTACACCTTC.

V is TRBV7-9 and J is TRBJ1-2; D perhaps matches TRBD1 (5 bases). V lost 5 bases to trimming and J lost 8 bases, with 21 bases between them. This CDR3 has 15 amino acids. CDR1 is SEHNR and CDR2 is FQNEAQ in the germline V gene (reference sequence). CDR3: CASSPIGHPEGGYTF. CDR3 sequence (DNA): TGTGCCAGCAGCCCTATCGGACATCCCGAAGGAGGCTACACCTTC.

This clone is a singleton in its sample. The rearrangement uses TRBV7-8 and TRBJ2-7, with 8 bases fitting TRBD2. V lost 5 bases to trimming and J lost 1 base; unmatched junction nucleotides: 1. The V gene's germline CDR1 is SGHVS and CDR2 FQNEAQ. The CDR3 totals 13 residues. The CDR3 nucleotides read TGTGCCAGCAGCAGCGGGGGTTCCTACGAGCAGTACTTC. Protein product: CASSSGGSYEQYF.

The chain is built from TRBV9 and TRBJ1-2; a possible D gene is TRBD1 (6 bases). CDR1 and CDR2 from the germline V gene are SGDLS and YYNGEE. The V gene lost 0 bases and the J gene lost 4 bases, with 16 bases spanning the gap. This CDR3 has 16 amino acids. In DNA form, the CDR3 reads TGTGCCAGCAGCGTAGCTAAAACAGGGTTGGGCTATGGCTACACCTTC. Translating it yields CASSVAKTGLGYGYTF.

This clone was seen more than once but under ten times. The gene calls are TRBV7-3 and TRBJ1-2, with TRBD1 matching over 7 bases. CDR1 and CDR2 (germline): SGHTA, FQGTGA. This CDR3 region has 13 residues. V lost 4 bases, J lost 3 bases, and 2 bases stayed unmatched. The DNA of the CDR3 is TGTGCCAGCAGCTCAGGACAGGACTATGGCTACACCTTC. As protein: CASSSGQDYGYTF.

The chain is built from TRBV30 and TRBJ1-1; weak D call: TRBD1 (5 bases). Germline assignment: CDR1 GTSNPN and CDR2 SVGIG (reference sequence). The CDR3 runs 12 residues. The V gene lost 8 bases and the J gene lost 0 bases, with 10 bases spanning the gap. CDR3 DNA: TGTGCCCAGGGTGGGCTGAACACTGAAGCTTTCTTT. It codes for CAQGGLNTEAFF.

This chain joins TRBV6-5 and TRBJ1-6; 7 bases fit TRBD1. Germline loops: CDR1 MNHEY, CDR2 SVGAGI. The CDR3 has 15 residues. The V gene end was trimmed by 6 bases and the J gene end by 7 bases; junction bases not matched to a gene: 9. Here the CDR3 DNA reads TGTGCCAGCAGCAGGGGGGTGGGGATAAATTCACCCCTCCACTTT. Amino acid sequence: CASSRGVGINSPLHF.

J is TRBJ1-1 and V is TRBV7-9, with TRBD1 identical over 8 bases. The CDR3 is 16 residues long. Trimming at V came to 6 bases and at J to 0 bases, leaving 9 bases not matched to a gene. Germline CDR1 is SEHNR and CDR2 is FQNEAQ (reference sequence). CDR3 DNA sequence: TGTGCCAGCAGATTGCACAGGGGGAGGGTGAACACTGAAGCTTTCTTT. It is translated as CASRLHRGRVNTEAFF.

Only one count was recorded for this clone. The chain employs TRBV3-1 (or the pseudogene TRBV3-2) and TRBJ2-3, with 11 nucleotides matching TRBD2. V dropped 0 bases and J dropped 3; count of bases not matched to a gene: 5. There are 17 residues in the CDR3. Germline CDR1 LGHDT, CDR2 YNNKEL (reference sequence). The DNA for the CDR3 is TGTGCCAGCAGCCAAGACCTAGCGGGGGGAGGGACAGATACGCAGTATTTT. This sequence encodes CASSQDLAGGGTDTQYF.

The rearrangement links TRBV6-6 to TRBJ1-2; 7 nucleotides agree with TRBD1. Germline V CDR1 and CDR2: MNHNY, SVGAGI (reference sequence). Unmatched junction bases numbered 6, after V lost 2 bases and J lost 0 bases. The CDR3 runs to 16 residues. CDR3 protein: CASSYSRDSSNYGYTF. The DNA of the CDR3 is TGTGCCAGCAGTTACAGCCGGGACAGCTCTAACTATGGCTACACCTTC.

This chain links TRBV27 with TRBJ1-2, with no clear D. The V and J ends lost 5 bases and 4 bases respectively, with 14 bases between them. This CDR3 comprises 14 residues. CDR1 is MNHEY and CDR2 is SMNVEV in the germline V gene (reference sequence). In nucleotides, the CDR3 is TGTGCCAGCAGTCCCAATAGACTTGTCTATGGCTACACCTTC. Protein: CASSPNRLVYGYTF.

This clone appeared once. The V and J genes are TRBV12-3 or TRBV12-4 and TRBJ1-1, with D perhaps matching TRBD1 (6 bases). V shed 1 base and J shed 3 bases, with 6 bases lying between them. There are 13 residues in the CDR3. The chain's CDR3 is CASSLGTDTEAFF. In DNA form, the CDR3 reads TGTGCCAGCAGTTTAGGGACAGACACTGAAGCTTTCTTT.

The chain couples TRBV18 to TRBJ1-2; perhaps TRBD1 as D (6 bases). There are 16 residues in the CDR3. Trimming pared 3 bases from V and 5 bases from J, leaving 19 bases between. The germline CDR1 and CDR2 sequences are KGHSH and LQKENI. Written as DNA, the CDR3 is TGTGCCAGCTCACCCCTGGACAGTGTAGTCATATATGGCTACACCTTC. It codes for CASSPLDSVVIYGYTF.

The chain couples TRBV18 to TRBJ2-3; 11 bases fit TRBD2. The CDR3 is made up of 17 amino acids. V lost 3 bases, J lost 7 bases, and 12 bases stayed unmatched. CDR1 is KGHSH, CDR2 LQKENI, per germline. CDR3 DNA: TGTGCCAGCTCACCGAGTACCCTAGCGGGGGGCCGGAATACGCAGTATTTT. Protein product: CASSPSTLAGGRNTQYF.

The genes are TRBV27 and TRBJ2-7; D may be TRBD1 (6 bases). Per the germline V gene, CDR1 is MNHEY and CDR2 is SMNVEV (reference sequence). Trimming cost V 5 bases and J 3 bases, with 14 bases left between them. CDR3 length: 14 amino acids. The CDR3 is CASSPRTGYYEQYF. The CDR3 DNA sequence: TGTGCCAGCAGTCCCCGCACAGGGTACTACGAGCAGTACTTC.

The rearrangement joins TRBV29-1 to TRBJ1-1, with 9 bases matching TRBD1. The junction had 8 bases not matched to a gene; V was cut back by 7 bases and J by 5 bases. This CDR3 spans 13 amino acids. Looked up from germline, CDR1 is SQVTM and CDR2 is ANQGSEA. CDR3 coding DNA: TGCAGCGGTGGGACAGGGCGGGAGACTGAAGCTTTCTTT. Protein: CSGGTGRETEAFF.

The chain recombines TRBV7-2 with TRBJ2-7; D call uncertain. V was clipped by 1 base and J by 4 bases, with 11 bases between them. CDR1 is SGHTA and CDR2 is FQGNSA in the germline V gene. The CDR3 sequence is 14 residues long. The CDR3 DNA is TGTGCCAGCAGCTTAGATGAACAGATTTACGAGCAGTACTTC. This codes for CASSLDEQIYEQYF.

This clone was recorded once. CDR3 DNA: TGTGCCCGGAAGGAGGGTGAGCAGTTCTTC. Protein: CARKEGEQFF. The gene calls are TRBV30 and TRBJ2-1, with D tentatively TRBD2 (6 bases). Germline V gene data show CDR1 as GTSNPN and CDR2 as SVGIG (reference sequence). The V gene lost 8 bases and the J gene lost 9 bases, with 11 bases spanning the gap. CDR3 size: 10 residues.

The V and J genes are TRBV30 and TRBJ2-1, with TRBD1 as a possible D gene (5 bases). V lost 3 bases to trimming and J lost 4 bases, with 13 bases between them. CDR3 size: 14 residues. CDR1 GTSNPN and CDR2 SVGIG come from the germline V gene (reference sequence). The CDR3 region is CAWSILTGYNEQFF. CDR3 in DNA: TGTGCCTGGAGCATTCTTACAGGTTACAATGAGCAGTTCTTC.

This clone was detected only once. V and J are TRBV5-1 and TRBJ2-6, with 11 bases fitting TRBD1. The CDR3 is 20 amino acids. Germline CDR1 reads SGHRS; CDR2 reads YFSETQ. The V segment lost 4 bases and the J segment 0 bases; nucleotides outside the gene matches: 12. CDR3 in amino acids: CASSPLRTGGFFSGANVLTF. For the CDR3, the DNA is TGCGCCAGCAGCCCTCTTCGGACAGGGGGCTTCTTCTCTGGGGCCAACGTCCTGACTTTC.

This sequence joins TRBV18 and TRBJ2-3; D gene unclear. Per germline, CDR1 KGHSH and CDR2 LQKENI. The CDR3 is 14 residues long. Trimming removed 8 bases at V and 0 bases at J, with 12 bases between. In DNA, the CDR3 is TGTGCCAGCCAGGCCCTTACTAGCACAGATACGCAGTATTTT. Translating gives CASQALTSTDTQYF.

The chain links TRBV3-1 (or the pseudogene TRBV3-2) to TRBJ2-1, with 9 positions matching TRBD2. Germline assignment: CDR1 LGHDT and CDR2 YNNKEL (reference sequence). V lost 0 bases to trimming and J lost 8 bases; unmatched junction nucleotides: 11. The CDR3 spans 17 residues. The CDR3: CASSQEGPTRGGDEQFF. Written as DNA, the CDR3 is TGTGCCAGCAGCCAAGAAGGCCCCACGCGGGGGGGCGATGAGCAGTTCTTC.

The CDR3 DNA follows: TGTGCCAGCAGGGAGGCAAGGACAGGGGTTTATGAGCAGTTCTTC. Its protein product is CASREARTGVYEQFF. The chain employs TRBV28 and TRBJ2-1, with 9 bases lining up with TRBD1. From germline, CDR1 is MDHEN and CDR2 SYDVKM. The CDR3 sequence is 15 residues long. V lost 6 bases and J lost 8; bases outside the gene matches: 11.

This rearrangement joins TRBV7-9 to TRBJ1-2; TRBD1 aligns across 8 bases. V lost 7 bases to trimming and J lost 1 base; unmatched junction nucleotides: 11. CDR1 is SEHNR, CDR2 FQNEAQ, per germline (reference sequence). This CDR3 has 16 residues. CDR3 region: CASNLQGDPYNYGYTF. The CDR3 region has the DNA TGTGCCAGCAACCTACAGGGGGACCCTTATAACTATGGCTACACCTTC.

The chain combines TRBV11-1 with TRBJ1-1; D perhaps matches TRBD1 (5 bases). Trimming pared 5 bases from V and 6 bases from J, leaving 16 bases between. The CDR3 loop spans 14 amino acids. In germline, CDR1 is SGHAT, CDR2 FQDESV (reference sequence). The CDR3 coding sequence is TGTGCCAGCAGCGTCCGACCATCGGGGGCTGAAGCTTTCTTT. Its protein product is CASSVRPSGAEAFF.

This clone turned up a few times. The CDR3 reads CASSFNRGQGNEKLFF. CDR3 DNA: TGTGCCAGTAGTTTCAATAGGGGTCAGGGTAATGAAAAACTGTTTTTT. The chain links TRBV19 to TRBJ1-4; possibly TRBD1 for D (5 bases). The V gene's germline CDR1 is LNHDA and CDR2 SQIVND (reference sequence). CDR3 length equals 16 residues. V was shortened by 5 bases and J by 4 bases, with 17 bases between the two germline ends. The full variable domain, in which reference TRBV19 and TRBJ1-4 provide the parts outside the CDR3, is DGGITQSPKYLFRKEGQNVTLSCEQNLNHDAMYWYRQDPGQGLRLIYYSQIVNDFQKGDIAEGYSVSREKKESFPLTVTSAQKNPTAFYLCASSFNRGQGNEKLFFGSGTQLSVL.

The CDR3 bases are TGTGCCAGTAGTATAGTGGCAGGGAATCAGCCCCAGCATTTT. Protein sequence: CASSIVAGNQPQHF. The J gene is TRBJ1-5, the V gene TRBV19; D possibly corresponds to TRBD1 (5 bases). V lost 1 base to trimming and J lost 4 bases, with 8 bases between them. The V gene's germline CDR1 is LNHDA and CDR2 SQIVND (reference sequence). The CDR3 totals 14 residues.

The CDR3 DNA reads as TGTGCCAGTAGTATTAAGAACACTGAAGCTTTCTTT. Translation gives CASSIKNTEAFF. V usage is TRBV19 and J usage is TRBJ1-1; D gene unclear. V lost 3 bases and J lost 1, with 3 bases in between. Germline CDR1 reads LNHDA; CDR2 reads SQIVND (reference sequence). The CDR3 spans 12 residues. The full variable domain, rest sourced from reference TRBV19 and TRBJ1-1, is DGGITQSPKYLFRKEGQNVTLSCEQNLNHDAMYWYRQDPGQGLRLIYYSQIVNDFQKGDIAEGYSVSREKKESFPLTVTSAQKNPTAFYLCASSIKNTEAFFGQGTRLTVV.

This rearrangement joins TRBV11-2 to TRBJ2-7; D remains unclear. There are 14 residues in the CDR3. Germline lookup yields CDR1 SGHAT and CDR2 FQNNGV. Trimming shortened V by 0 bases and J by 0 bases, and 6 bases separated the two germline ends. CDR3 DNA: TGTGCCAGCAGCTTAGACTTCCTCTCCTACGAGCAGTACTTC. Protein sequence: CASSLDFLSYEQYF.

The V and J genes are TRBV6-5 and TRBJ1-1, with D unresolved. Trimming stripped 6 bases from V and 7 bases from J, with 9 bases between. Germline assignment: CDR1 MNHEY and CDR2 SVGAGI. This CDR3 has 11 amino acids. This CDR3 reads CASRRNNEAFF. The CDR3 DNA sequence: TGTGCCAGCAGGAGAAATAATGAAGCTTTCTTT.

The chain carries TRBV6-5 and TRBJ2-1; TRBD2 matches 11 bases. Losses at the gene ends were 4 bases for V and 4 bases for J; bases not matched to a gene: 6. The CDR3 runs 16 residues. CDR1 MNHEY and CDR2 SVGAGI come from the germline V gene. In DNA, the CDR3 is TGTGCCAGCAGTTGGACGACTAGCGGGGCTTACAATGAGCAGTTCTTC. It specifies CASSWTTSGAYNEQFF.